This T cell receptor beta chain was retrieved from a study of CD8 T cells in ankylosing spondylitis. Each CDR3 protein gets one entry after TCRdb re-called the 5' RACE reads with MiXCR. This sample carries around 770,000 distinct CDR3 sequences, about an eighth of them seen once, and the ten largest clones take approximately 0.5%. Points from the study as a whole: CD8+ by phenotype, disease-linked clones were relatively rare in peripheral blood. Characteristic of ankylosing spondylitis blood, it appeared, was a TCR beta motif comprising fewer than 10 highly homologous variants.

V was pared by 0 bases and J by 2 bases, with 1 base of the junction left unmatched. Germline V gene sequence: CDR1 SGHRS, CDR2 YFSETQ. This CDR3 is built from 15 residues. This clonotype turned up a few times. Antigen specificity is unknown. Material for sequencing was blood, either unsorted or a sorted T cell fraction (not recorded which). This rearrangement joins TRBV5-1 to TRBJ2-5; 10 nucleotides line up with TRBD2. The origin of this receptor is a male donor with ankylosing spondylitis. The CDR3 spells CASSLGSGGQETQYF. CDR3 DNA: TGCGCCAGCAGCTTGGGTAGCGGGGGGCAAGAGACCCAGTACTTC.